The 19 T cell receptor beta chains given below trace back to one sample, sequenced in a study of regulatory T cells in long-lasting Graves disease listed by TCRdb under 2021. The time point label of this sample denotes: persistent/refractory GD, antithyroid drugs over 5 years with positive TRAb. For both TCR sequencing and RNA sequencing, RNA was extracted from PBMCs in TRIzol. Receptors were amplified or captured by multiplex PCR. Sequencing was performed on an Illumina HiSeq 4000. CDR3 regions were amplified by Arm-PCR with iRepertoire HTBI primers to construct TCR beta libraries. TCRdb reprocessing: public reads trimmed at Q25 with fastp, clones called with MiXCR, in-frame beta chains kept. Every entry covers one CDR3 protein and lists the most common genes and DNA from its rows. The sample table holds hundreds of thousands of distinct CDR3 sequences, of which around 20% were seen once. The ten most abundant clones make up under 9% of the sample.

Source: peripheral blood mononuclear cells (PBMCs), taken when the disease was refractory, from a patient treated with antithyroid drugs. These receptors were obtained from a female donor with Graves disease.

At least ten counts were recorded for this clonotype. This rearrangement joins TRBV12-3 or TRBV12-4 to TRBJ1-1, with TRBD1 identical over 7 bases. This CDR3 is built from 12 residues. V trimming: 1 base; J trimming: 7 bases; junction bases outside the gene matches: 0. This CDR3 reads CASSLGDSEAFF. As DNA, the CDR3 is TGTGCCAGCAGTTTAGGGGACAGTGAAGCTTTCTTT.

J is TRBJ2-7 and V is TRBV6-1; 7 bases match TRBD1. In germline, CDR1 is MNHNS, CDR2 SASEGT. V was clipped by 5 bases and J by 2 bases; unmatched bases: 6. The CDR3 covers 14 residues. CDR3 DNA sequence: TGTGCCAGCAGTAAGTGGGACAGAGCCTACGAGCAGTACTTC. This translates into CASSKWDRAYEQYF.

This clonotype has ten or more counts. The V and J genes are TRBV30 and TRBJ1-2; TRBD1 matches at 7 bases. The CDR3 runs 14 residues. CDR1 GTSNPN and CDR2 SVGIG come from the germline V gene (reference sequence). The V and J ends lost 2 bases and 3 bases, in that order; junction bases with no gene match: 6. In nucleotides, the CDR3 is TGTGCCTGGAGTCTTGCCAGGGGGGACTATGGCTACACCTTC. As protein: CAWSLARGDYGYTF. Full variable domain (rest looked up from reference TRBV30 and TRBJ1-2): SQTIHQWPATLVQPVGSPLSLECTVEGTSNPNLYWYRQAAGRGLQLLFYSVGIGQISSEVPQNLSASRPQDRQFILSSKKLLLSDSGFYLCAWSLARGDYGYTFGSGTRLTVV.

This clonotype was detected many times. V usage is TRBV12-3 or TRBV12-4 and J usage is TRBJ1-2; TRBD1 aligns across 7 bases. The CDR3 sequence is 13 residues long. V gave up 6 bases and J gave up 4 bases; unmatched junction bases: 5. This chain's CDR3 is CASSYRDSYGYTF. The CDR3, as DNA: TGTGCCAGCAGCTATCGGGACAGCTATGGCTACACCTTC.

V gene TRBV4-3 combines with J gene TRBJ1-2; 7 positions match TRBD1. Per the germline V gene, CDR1 is LGHNA and CDR2 is YSLEER. This CDR3 spans 16 amino acids. The V segment lost 0 bases and the J segment 5 bases; nucleotides outside the gene matches: 9. The CDR3 loop reads CASSQELGTAEYGYTF. The CDR3 nucleotides are TGCGCCAGCAGCCAAGAATTGGGGACAGCTGAATATGGCTACACCTTC.

The rearrangement links TRBV27 to TRBJ2-2; D is uncertain. Germline CDR1 is MNHEY and CDR2 is SMNVEV (reference sequence). The CDR3 covers 14 residues. Trimming took off 5 bases at V and 8 bases at J, with 15 bases between the two ends. The DNA of the CDR3 is TGTGCCAGCAGTCCGACCGGGCTGCCTGGGGAGCTGTTTTTT. The encoded protein is CASSPTGLPGELFF.

The V call is TRBV28, the J call TRBJ2-2; D is tentatively TRBD1 or TRBD2 (5 bases each). The length of the CDR3 is 16 residues. The V gene lost 3 bases and the J gene lost 4 bases, with 15 bases spanning the gap. Germline assignment: CDR1 MDHEN and CDR2 SYDVKM. In nucleotides, the CDR3 is TGTGCCAGCAGTTTTCAGGGCGGGCCTGTCACCGGGGAGCTGTTTTTT. It translates to CASSFQGGPVTGELFF. Filled out from reference TRBV28 and TRBJ2-2, the complete variable domain reads DVKVTQSSRYLVKRTGEKVFLECVQDMDHENMFWYRQDPGLGLRLIYFSYDVKMKEKGDIPEGYSVSREKKERFSLILESASTNQTSMYLCASSFQGGPVTGELFFGEGSRLTVL.

At least ten counts were recorded for this clonotype. V and J are TRBV12-3 or TRBV12-4 and TRBJ1-5, with D uncertain. The germline V and J ends were trimmed by 5 bases and 4 bases, with 9 bases remaining between them. CDR3 length: 13 residues. CDR3 bases: TGTGCCAGCAGTACTCATCTGAATCAGCCCCAGCATTTT. This codes for CASSTHLNQPQHF.

This clonotype was counted at least ten times. The V call is TRBV27, the J call TRBJ2-7; 14 bases are shared with TRBD2. The CDR3 is made up of 14 amino acids. V lost 5 bases and J lost 7; bases outside the gene matches: 4. In germline, CDR1 is MNHEY, CDR2 SMNVEV (reference sequence). The CDR3 DNA is TGTGCCAGCAGTCCGGGACTAGCGGGAGAAGAGCAGTACTTC. Encoded protein: CASSPGLAGEEQYF.

There are a few counts of this clonotype. The chain uses TRBV7-9 and TRBJ2-1; unclear D gene. The CDR3 runs to 15 residues. Germline CDR1 is SEHNR and CDR2 is FQNEAQ (reference sequence). V was clipped by 5 bases and J by 8 bases, with 19 bases between them. This CDR3 is CASSPTDLNSYEQFF. The CDR3 DNA follows: TGTGCCAGCAGCCCTACGGATCTGAACAGCTATGAGCAGTTCTTC.

The chain is built from TRBV6-1 and TRBJ1-6; D remains unclear. The CDR3 runs 13 residues. V lost 5 bases, J lost 10 bases, and 12 bases lay in between. The V gene's germline CDR1 is MNHNS and CDR2 SASEGT. CDR3: CASSRWAVSPLHF. The CDR3 nucleotides read TGTGCCAGCAGTCGTTGGGCAGTCTCACCCCTCCACTTT.

This clonotype was seen at least ten times. This chain connects TRBV29-1 to TRBJ2-5; TRBD1 is a possible D gene (5 bases). Trimming shortened V by 5 bases and J by 1 base, and 17 bases separated the two germline ends. Germline V lookup: CDR1 SQVTM, CDR2 ANQGSEA. The CDR3 spans 15 residues. CDR3 sequence (DNA): TGCAGCGTTTCATCCCTGGGGCAGTCCCAAGAGACCCAGTACTTC. The encoded protein is CSVSSLGQSQETQYF.

The V and J genes are TRBV19 and TRBJ1-5; no clear D gene. Germline CDR1 LNHDA, CDR2 SQIVND (reference sequence). CDR3 length: 14 residues. The V and J ends lost 2 bases and 4 bases respectively, with 9 bases between them. The chain's CDR3 is CASSIMGSNQPQHF. CDR3 in DNA: TGTGCCAGTAGTATAATGGGGAGTAATCAGCCCCAGCATTTT.

J is TRBJ2-3 and V is TRBV28, with D tentatively TRBD2 (6 bases). This CDR3 is built from 16 residues. The ends were cut back, 3 bases at V and 0 bases at J, with 13 bases in the middle. Germline CDR1 is MDHEN and CDR2 is SYDVKM. The CDR3 region has the DNA TGTGCCAGCAGTTTGAGAGCGGGTCTTAGCACAGATACGCAGTATTTT. It codes for CASSLRAGLSTDTQYF.

A remark on this clonotype: One end of the junction is discordant with germline, which a read error may explain. The chain has TRBV7-9 and TRBJ1-1; possible D gene TRBD1, 6 bases. This CDR3 contains 13 residues. CDR1 and CDR2 (germline): SEHNR, FQNEAQ (reference sequence). The CDR3 sequence: CASSLDRVTEASF. The CDR3 DNA reads as TGTGCCAGCAGCTTAGACAGGGTCACTGAAGCTTCCTTT.

A note on this clonotype: A read error may produce the germline difference seen at one junction end. The rearrangement links TRBV20-1 to TRBJ2-7; TRBD2 agrees at 11 bases. The CDR3 contains 16 residues. Per the germline V gene, CDR1 is DFQATT and CDR2 is SNEGSKA (reference sequence). CDR3 loop: CSARSTLAGGPYVQYF. The CDR3 coding sequence is TGCAGTGCTAGAAGTACCCTAGCGGGAGGCCCCTACGTGCAGTACTTC.

On this clonotype: Possible read error: a much larger clone is one base away. The V call is TRBV7-3, the J call TRBJ2-5; 7 bases map to TRBD1. V lost 6 bases and J lost 2; bases outside the gene matches: 9. The CDR3 covers 15 residues. CDR1 SGHTA and CDR2 FQGTGA come from the germline V gene. CDR3 sequence (DNA): TGTGCCAGCAGTATTTCCCCGGGACAGCAAGAGACCCAGTACTTC. It specifies CASSISPGQQETQYF.

V usage is TRBV30 and J usage is TRBJ2-1; D unclear. Per the germline V gene, CDR1 is GTSNPN and CDR2 is SVGIG (reference sequence). Trimming removed 0 bases from V and 6 bases from J, with 15 bases in between. This CDR3 has 15 residues. The CDR3 here is CAWSVRPNPSNEQFF. Here the CDR3 DNA reads TGTGCCTGGAGTGTACGACCCAACCCATCCAATGAGCAGTTCTTC. The whole variable domain, filled in from reference TRBV30 and TRBJ2-1, reads SQTIHQWPATLVQPVGSPLSLECTVEGTSNPNLYWYRQAAGRGLQLLFYSVGIGQISSEVPQNLSASRPQDRQFILSSKKLLLSDSGFYLCAWSVRPNPSNEQFFGPGTRLTVL.

This clonotype turned up a few times. V gene TRBV4-2 combines with J gene TRBJ1-1; D remains ambiguous. V shed 3 bases and J shed 1 base, with 9 bases lying between them. CDR3 length: 14 residues. Germline V gives CDR1 LGHNA, CDR2 YNFKEQ. The CDR3 DNA is TGTGCCAGCAGCCACGTGACGGCGAACACTGAAGCTTTCTTT. This codes for CASSHVTANTEAFF.